This TCR beta chain stems from a study of blood T cell repertoires in COVID-19. About the research overall: Acute-phase and convalescent COVID-19 samples originated in the United States, Italy and Spain. In each case, the material was cDNA or gDNA derived from T cells, B-cell-depleted T cells, or PBMCs.

This CDR3 has 14 residues. V lost 6 bases and J lost 3, with 14 bases in between. Germline V gene data show CDR1 as MNHNY and CDR2 as SVGAGI (reference sequence). Original processing notes: Estimation of nucleated cell counts was performed using reference gene primer amplification. Sequencing used immunoSEQ multiplex PCR; TCRdb keeps in-frame clones, though not all of them. V and J calls and clone size are copied from that table; D and trimming were computed from the DNA. The sample lists 300,000 to 400,000 clones; around 85% were seen once. The age range of participants was about 18 to 100 years, with residence in more than 20 US areas.

V usage is TRBV6-6 and J usage is TRBJ1-2; tentative D call: TRBD1 (5 bases). The sequenced sample was PBMCs or T cells enriched from blood (not recorded which). This sequence was found in a woman aged 25 to 39 who had been exposed to COVID-19. CDR3 region: CASSPQGSYYGYTF. CDR3 nucleotides: TGTGCCAGCAGCCCCCAGGGTTCCTACTATGGCTACACCTTC.